Following are 24 T cell receptor beta chains from one sample sequenced in a study of blood T cell repertoires in COVID-19. Only in-frame clones appear in the TCRdb table, and some are missing; sequencing was by immunoSEQ multiplex PCR. The data show 150,000 to 200,000 clones, around 84% seen once. Input material: peripheral blood. The source is a man in his forties with active or convalescent COVID-19.

This chain connects TRBV28 to TRBJ1-5, with D uncertain. The V and J ends lost 5 bases and 4 bases respectively, with 9 bases between them. This CDR3 contains 13 residues. Germline-derived CDR1 and CDR2 are MDHEN and SYDVKM. Here the CDR3 DNA reads TGTGCCAGCAGTGCGGTAGAAAATCAGCCCCAGCATTTT. Translated: CASSAVENQPQHF.

The table lists this clone with a few counts. The chain combines TRBV28 with TRBJ2-2; TRBD1 is a possible D gene (5 bases). The CDR3 sequence is 11 residues long. Germline loops: CDR1 MDHEN, CDR2 SYDVKM. Trimming stripped 11 bases from V and 7 bases from J, with 11 bases between. The CDR3 loop is CAAQGYGELFF. CDR3 DNA sequence: TGTGCCGCGCAGGGTTACGGGGAGCTGTTTTTT.

The chain recombines TRBV19 with TRBJ2-7, with TRBD1 matching over 7 bases. The CDR3 is 14 amino acids. CDR1 LNHDA and CDR2 SQIVND come from the germline V gene (reference sequence). The V segment lost 5 bases and the J segment 2 bases; nucleotides outside the gene matches: 6. The CDR3 protein is CASSWGTDTYEQYF. CDR3 in DNA: TGTGCCAGTAGTTGGGGGACAGATACCTACGAGCAGTACTTC. Combining the CDR3 with reference TRBV19 and TRBJ2-7 gives the whole variable domain DGGITQSPKYLFRKEGQNVTLSCEQNLNHDAMYWYRQDPGQGLRLIYYSQIVNDFQKGDIAEGYSVSREKKESFPLTVTSAQKNPTAFYLCASSWGTDTYEQYFGPGTRLTVT.

The rearrangement joins TRBV14 to TRBJ1-1; D remains unclear. Trimming took 2 bases from V and 1 from J, leaving 8 bases between them. This CDR3 comprises 14 residues. From germline, CDR1 is SGHDN and CDR2 FVKESK. CDR3 in DNA: TGTGCCAGCAGCCAATGGGAGGGGAACACTGAAGCTTTCTTT. Encoded protein: CASSQWEGNTEAFF.

This chain links TRBV28 with TRBJ1-2; 10 bases line up with TRBD1. CDR3 size: 13 residues. Germline V gene sequence: CDR1 MDHEN, CDR2 SYDVKM. Losses at the gene ends were 7 bases for V and 5 bases for J; bases not matched to a gene: 4. The CDR3 loop is CASKTGGNYGYTF. The CDR3 DNA follows: TGTGCCAGCAAGACAGGGGGCAATTATGGCTACACCTTC.

J is TRBJ2-3 and V is TRBV6-2 or TRBV6-3, with 12 nucleotides matching TRBD1. The CDR3 length is 21 residues. Germline V CDR1 and CDR2: MNHEY, SVGEGT. The V segment lost 0 bases and the J segment 1 base; nucleotides outside the gene matches: 14. The CDR3 nucleotides are TGTGCCAGCAGTTACTCGATGTTCCGGGGACAGGGGGCTTGGGGCACAGATACGCAGTATTTT. It encodes CASSYSMFRGQGAWGTDTQYF.

The V call is TRBV2, the J call TRBJ1-2; D is undetermined. The CDR3 is made up of 12 amino acids. Germline V gene lookup returns CDR1 SNHLY and CDR2 FYNNEI. The V end lost 5 bases, the J end lost 6 bases, and 10 bases lay between the germline ends. The CDR3 DNA follows: TGTGCCAGCAGTACTGGGGAGCATGGCTACACCTTC. Translated: CASSTGEHGYTF.

The chain has TRBV4-3 and TRBJ1-2; 7 bases fit TRBD1. The ends lost 4 bases at V and 5 bases at J; junction bases unmatched: 10. Germline assignment: CDR1 LGHNA and CDR2 YSLEER. This CDR3 contains 15 residues. CDR3 amino acids: CASSPQGGAGYGYTF. In DNA form, the CDR3 reads TGCGCCAGCAGCCCCCAAGGGGGCGCGGGGTATGGCTACACCTTC.

The genes are TRBV29-1 and TRBJ2-4, with D tentatively TRBD2 (6 bases). The V gene's germline CDR1 is SQVTM and CDR2 ANQGSEA. The CDR3 totals 14 residues. V was pared by 3 bases and J by 0 bases, with 9 bases between. DNA for the CDR3: TGCAGCGTTGAGGAGGGACTAGCCAAAAACATTCAGTACTTC. Its translation is CSVEEGLAKNIQYF.

This clone was detected once. The gene calls are TRBV6-2 or TRBV6-3 and TRBJ1-6; TRBD1 is a possible D gene (5 bases). V shed 3 bases and J shed 7 bases, with 13 bases lying between them. CDR3 size: 15 residues. Germline CDR1 and CDR2: MNHEY and SVGEGT. CDR3 coding DNA: TGTGCCAGCAGTTATTTGGGACTCGGCAATTCACCCCTCCACTTT. Protein product: CASSYLGLGNSPLHF.

The rearrangement joins TRBV7-9 to TRBJ2-3; D remains ambiguous. Germline CDR1 and CDR2: SEHNR and FQNEAQ (reference sequence). With 5 bases removed from V and 2 bases from J, the gap between germline ends came to 17 bases. The CDR3 covers 16 residues. The CDR3 here is CASSQKADFFTDTQYF. Written as DNA, the CDR3 is TGTGCCAGCAGCCAAAAGGCCGACTTTTTCACAGATACGCAGTATTTT.

This rearrangement joins TRBV5-1 to TRBJ2-3, with 9 bases lining up with TRBD2. CDR1 and CDR2 (germline): SGHRS, YFSETQ. The CDR3 is 17 residues long. Losses at the gene ends were 2 bases for V and 6 bases for J; bases not matched to a gene: 13. CDR3 sequence: CASSFGLGGGASDTQYF. The CDR3 nucleotides are TGCGCCAGCAGCTTCGGTCTGGGCGGGGGGGCCTCGGATACGCAGTATTTT.

The chain is built from TRBV6-5 and TRBJ1-2; D remains ambiguous. V lost 6 bases and J lost 2, with 13 bases in between. The CDR3 contains 14 residues. The germline gives CDR1 MNHEY, CDR2 SVGAGI. The CDR3: CASRTVRVNYGYTF. CDR3 nucleotides: TGTGCCAGCAGAACAGTAAGAGTAAACTATGGCTACACCTTC.

The chain is built from TRBV6-1 and TRBJ1-2, with 9 nucleotides matching TRBD1. The CDR3 consists of 15 residues. The junction had 4 bases not matched to a gene; V was cut back by 1 base and J by 4 bases. The V gene's germline CDR1 is MNHNS and CDR2 SASEGT. The CDR3 loop is CASSEETGGRYGYTF. CDR3 nucleotides: TGTGCCAGCAGTGAAGAGACAGGGGGTCGCTATGGCTACACCTTC.

Comments on this clone: This CDR3 is also generated by other DNA sequences in the sample. The rearrangement uses TRBV30 and TRBJ1-5; D remains unclear. This CDR3 comprises 13 residues. Germline lookup yields CDR1 GTSNPN and CDR2 SVGIG (reference sequence). Trimming shortened V by 0 bases and J by 4 bases, and 7 bases separated the two germline ends. The CDR3 here is CAWSVAGNQPQHF. CDR3 DNA: TGTGCCTGGAGTGTGGCAGGAAATCAGCCCCAGCATTTT.

This chain connects TRBV11-2 to TRBJ2-5; a possible D gene is TRBD1 (6 bases). The germline CDR1 and CDR2 sequences are SGHAT and FQNNGV. The CDR3 sequence is 15 residues long. Trimming took 4 bases from V and 4 from J, leaving 16 bases between them. CDR3 in amino acids: CASSSDSGNLETQYF. In nucleotides, the CDR3 is TGTGCCAGCAGCTCGGACAGTGGGAATTTAGAGACCCAGTACTTC.

CDR3 nucleotide sequence: TGTGCCAGCGGGACAGGGGTTGGCTACACCTTC. It encodes CASGTGVGYTF. The chain has TRBV6-5 and TRBJ1-2; 10 bases match TRBD1. Losses at the gene ends were 8 bases for V and 7 bases for J; bases not matched to a gene: 1. Germline V gene lookup returns CDR1 MNHEY and CDR2 SVGAGI. The CDR3 runs to 11 residues.

CDR3 DNA: TGTGCCAGCAGCTGGACAGCCCGGGGGGACACCATATATTTT. Translation gives CASSWTARGDTIYF. The J gene is TRBJ1-3, the V gene TRBV2, with D possibly TRBD1 on 6 matching bases. The V end lost 6 bases, the J end lost 8 bases, and 17 bases lay between the germline ends. This CDR3 region has 14 residues. Germline assignment: CDR1 SNHLY and CDR2 FYNNEI.

As regards this clone: Additional DNA sequences in this sample encode the identical CDR3. V is TRBV14 and J is TRBJ2-2, with a possible D match to TRBD2 (5 bases). This CDR3 is built from 14 residues. The germline gives CDR1 SGHDN, CDR2 FVKESK. With 6 bases removed from V and 6 bases from J, the gap between germline ends came to 14 bases. CDR3 residues: CASSQRRVPGELFF. DNA of the CDR3: TGTGCCAGCAGTCAACGGCGGGTGCCCGGGGAGCTGTTTTTT.

The chain uses TRBV9 and TRBJ1-3; D is perhaps TRBD1 (5 bases). The V and J ends lost 3 bases and 2 bases respectively, with 12 bases between them. The CDR3 contains 15 residues. Germline CDR1 and CDR2: SGDLS and YYNGEE. CDR3 in amino acids: CASSAHSGTGNTIYF. The DNA of the CDR3 is TGTGCCAGCAGCGCCCATTCAGGGACTGGAAACACCATATATTTT.

The chain joins TRBV28 to TRBJ1-2; 7 bases map to TRBD1. Looked up from germline, CDR1 is MDHEN and CDR2 is SYDVKM. This CDR3 spans 15 amino acids. V gave up 5 bases and J gave up 8 bases; unmatched junction bases: 14. CDR3 amino acids: CASSGGSRGNRGYTF. The CDR3 nucleotides are TGTGCCAGCAGTGGCGGAAGCAGGGGGAATCGGGGCTACACCTTC.

This sequence joins TRBV7-9 and TRBJ1-1; possibly TRBD1 for D (5 bases). The CDR3 covers 13 residues. The V and J ends lost 7 bases and 4 bases respectively, with 13 bases between them. The V gene's germline CDR1 is SEHNR and CDR2 FQNEAQ (reference sequence). The CDR3 loop is CASTDGGSTEAFF. In nucleotides, the CDR3 is TGTGCCAGCACGGATGGGGGGAGCACTGAAGCTTTCTTT.

The chain has TRBV12-3 or TRBV12-4 and TRBJ1-5; D remains ambiguous. The CDR3 loop spans 12 amino acids. Deletions cut 5 bases from V and 6 bases from J, with 8 bases between. The DNA for the CDR3 is TGTGCCAGCAGTCTGGCCCTTCAGCCCCAGCATTTT. Its protein product is CASSLALQPQHF.

The gene calls are TRBV5-1 and TRBJ2-2; 9 bases are shared with TRBD1. Germline assignment: CDR1 SGHRS and CDR2 YFSETQ. Trimming removed 4 bases from V and 0 bases from J; junction bases left unmatched: 4. This CDR3 contains 16 residues. This chain's CDR3 is CASSLDRGPNTGELFF. CDR3 DNA: TGCGCCAGCAGCCTGGACAGGGGCCCGAACACCGGGGAGCTGTTTTTT.